The 2 T cell receptor beta chains reported below all come from one sample, sequenced in a study of vaccination and CD4 T cells after COVID-19. Sequenced with the Oncomine TCR Beta short-read assay was DNA taken from cultured CD4+ T cells. TCRdb processed the PCR reads anew with MiXCR; each CDR3 protein has one entry. This sample has some 16,000 distinct CDR3 sequences; 30% to 45% occur once, and the top ten carry about 14%. These receptors have no known antigen. As to treatment: approximately nine-day PBMC culture with coronavirus spike peptide pools or control peptides (ViraFEST assay). The material sequenced was cultured CD4+ T cells from blood. These receptors were collected from a human donor with COVID-19.

This clonotype was seen a few times. This chain links TRBV28 with TRBJ1-6; perhaps TRBD1 as D (6 bases). Germline V lookup: CDR1 MDHEN, CDR2 SYDVKM. This CDR3 has 14 amino acids. V lost 7 bases and J 9 bases, leaving 16 bases between the germline ends. CDR3 sequence (DNA): TGTGCCAGCACCAGGCCAGGGGACGGTTCACCCCTCCACTTT. As protein: CASTRPGDGSPLHF.

The V call is TRBV18, the J call TRBJ2-7; D may be TRBD2 (5 bases). Deletions cut 1 base from V and 5 bases from J, with 12 bases between. The V gene's germline CDR1 is KGHSH and CDR2 LQKENI. The length of the CDR3 is 14 residues. The CDR3 coding sequence is TGTGCCAGCTCACCACTGTCGGGGAGAAACGAGCAGTACTTC. Its translation is CASSPLSGRNEQYF.